These 9 T cell receptor beta chains originate from one sample sequenced in a study of T cell responses to AZD1222 COVID-19 vaccine. The table came from immunoSEQ multiplex PCR; TCRdb's copy has only in-frame clones and leaves some out. The sample contains about 150,000 clones, about nine tenths of which appear only once. This specimen consisted of peripheral blood, obtained on day 0 of AZD1222 vaccination. Receptor source: an adult in good health.

For the CDR3, the DNA is TGTGCCAGCAGCCATAGGACAGATTACACAGATACGCAGTATTTT. It is translated as CASSHRTDYTDTQYF. The J gene is TRBJ2-3, the V gene TRBV3-1 (or the pseudogene TRBV3-2), with D possibly TRBD1 on 6 matching bases. Germline V CDR1 and CDR2: LGHDT, YNNKEL (reference sequence). With 3 bases removed from V and 2 bases from J, the gap between germline ends came to 12 bases. The CDR3 is made up of 15 amino acids.

This chain uses TRBV2 with TRBJ1-2; D gene unclear. Germline CDR1 SNHLY, CDR2 FYNNEI. This CDR3 region has 11 residues. Between the trimmed V and J ends, which lost 8 bases and 1 base, there was a span of 5 bases. The CDR3: CASGNNYGYTF. For the CDR3, the DNA is TGTGCCAGCGGGAATAACTATGGCTACACCTTC.

This clone showed up just once. The genes are TRBV9 and TRBJ2-1, with D possibly being TRBD2 (5 bases). Trimming pared 4 bases from V and 0 bases from J, leaving 14 bases between. Germline CDR1 and CDR2: SGDLS and YYNGEE. The CDR3 consists of 16 residues. DNA of the CDR3: TGTGCCAGCAGCAAGACGTCGGGGAGCTCCTACAATGAGCAGTTCTTC. Its protein product is CASSKTSGSSYNEQFF.

The CDR3 spells CASSADDNQPQHF. The CDR3 region has the DNA TGTGCCAGCAGCGCGGACGACAATCAGCCCCAGCATTTT. V and J are TRBV7-9 and TRBJ1-5, with unresolved D. Germline-derived CDR1 and CDR2 are SEHNR and FQNEAQ (reference sequence). Trimming removed 5 bases from V and 3 bases from J, with 8 bases in between. The CDR3 spans 13 residues. The complete variable domain, with remaining parts taken from reference TRBV7-9 and TRBJ1-5, reads DTGVSQNPRHKITKRGQNVTFRCDPISEHNRLYWYRQTLGQGPEFLTYFQNEAQLEKSRLLSDRFSAERPKGSFSTLEIQRTEQGDSAMYLCASSADDNQPQHFGDGTRLSIL.

This sequence joins TRBV27 and TRBJ2-2; perhaps TRBD2 as D (6 bases). The germline V gene has CDR1 MNHEY and CDR2 SMNVEV (reference sequence). The CDR3 covers 15 residues. Trimming removed 3 bases from V and 2 bases from J, with 10 bases in between. In DNA, the CDR3 is TGTGCCAGCAGTTTTGGGCGGGAAAACACCGGGGAGCTGTTTTTT. This encodes CASSFGRENTGELFF.

This clone was seen a single time. This chain joins TRBV12-5 and TRBJ2-3, with D perhaps matching TRBD2 (6 bases). Trimming took off 7 bases at V and 4 bases at J, with 12 bases between the two ends. The CDR3 has 13 residues. Looked up from germline, CDR1 is LGHNT and CDR2 is FRNRAP. The CDR3 nucleotides are TGTGCTAGTGAACTCTGGGGGGCAGATACGCAGTATTTT. Protein product: CASELWGADTQYF.

The CDR3 protein is CASSQDPGGAYEQYF. The CDR3 DNA sequence: TGTGCCAGCAGCCAAGATCCCGGGGGCGCCTACGAGCAGTACTTC. V is TRBV3-1 (or the pseudogene TRBV3-2) and J is TRBJ2-7; D possibly uses TRBD1 or TRBD2 (6 bases each). Germline values: CDR1 LGHDT, CDR2 YNNKEL (reference sequence). The V and J ends lost 0 bases and 2 bases respectively, with 11 bases between them. The CDR3 runs 15 residues.

The V gene is TRBV5-1, the J gene TRBJ2-7; perhaps TRBD1 as D (6 bases). The length of the CDR3 is 16 residues. Trimming pared 5 bases from V and 0 bases from J, leaving 18 bases between. The V gene's germline CDR1 is SGHRS and CDR2 YFSETQ. CDR3 sequence reads: CASRRNRDFSSYEQYF. CDR3 bases: TGCGCCAGCAGGAGGAACAGGGATTTCAGCTCCTACGAGCAGTACTTC.

This clone has only one observation. The chain links TRBV9 to TRBJ1-1, with TRBD1 matching 7 bases. There are 14 residues in the CDR3. Germline CDR1 SGDLS, CDR2 YYNGEE. V was pared by 1 base and J by 3 bases, with 3 bases of the junction left unmatched. CDR3 in amino acids: CASSVSTGHTEAFF. The CDR3 bases are TGTGCCAGCAGCGTATCGACAGGGCACACTGAAGCTTTCTTT.